Listed below are T cell receptor beta chains from one sample, sequenced in a study of blood T cells in healthy people across ages. Via MiXCR, TCRdb re-called the 5' RACE reads, giving one row per CDR3 protein. Altogether around 1,500,000 distinct CDR3 sequences are present, 28% being singletons, with the ten largest covering roughly 8%. Sequenced: blood. The receptors were gathered from a woman under 40 in good health. CDR3s include the opening cysteine and the closing phenylalanine or tryptophan. A D gene is named only where the DNA matches it firmly. Clone size, where shown, is once, few, many, or a class for clones that have expanded.

>TRBJ2-5|TRBV7-9|-|-
CASVDSQETQYF
TGTGCCAGCGTGGACAGCCAAGAGACCCAGTACTTC
>TRBJ1-2|TRBV6-4|-|-
CASSGPDCVYGYTF
TGTGCCAGCAGTGGCCCGGACTGCGTCTATGGCTACACCTTC
>TRBJ2-2|TRBV7-8|TRBD2|-
CASRASGTNTGELFF
TGTGCCAGCCGGGCTAGCGGGACGAACACCGGGGAGCTGTTTTTT
>TRBJ2-4|TRBV6-6|-|-
CAGRDPGTVAKNIQYF
TGTGCCGGCAGGGACCCCGGGACCGTAGCCAAAAACATTCAGTACTTC
>TRBJ1-1|TRBV21-1|-|-
CASGQGATEAFF
TGTGCCAGCGGACAGGGTGCTACTGAAGCTTTCTTT
>TRBJ2-5|TRBV20-1|TRBD2|few
CSARSWTSGRRETQYF
TGCAGTGCTAGATCGTGGACTAGCGGGAGGAGAGAGACCCAGTACTTC
>TRBJ2-3|TRBV18|TRBD2|-
CASSPGTSGRKDTQYF
TGTGCCAGCTCACCCGGGACTAGCGGGAGGAAAGATACGCAGTATTTT
>TRBJ2-3|TRBV6-1|-|-
CASSERGETDTQYF
TGTGCCAGCAGTGAGAGGGGAGAAACAGATACGCAGTATTTT
>TRBJ1-2|TRBV24-1|-|few
CATSDPGHNYGYTF
TGTGCCACCAGTGACCCGGGTCATAACTATGGCTACACCTTC
>TRBJ2-4|TRBV6-5|-|-
CASRTGGEKAIQYF
TGTGCCAGCAGAACCGGGGGAGAGAAGGCCATTCAGTACTTC
>TRBJ2-1|TRBV7-7|-|-
CASSLSPEALNEQFF
TGTGCCAGCAGCTTAAGCCCCGAGGCGTTGAATGAGCAGTTCTTC
>TRBJ1-5|TRBV6-5|TRBD1|few
CASRRDSSHQPQHF
TGTGCCAGCAGGAGGGACAGCTCCCATCAGCCCCAGCATTTT
>TRBJ2-1|TRBV27|TRBD2|-
CASRRLAGTDEQFF
TGTGCCAGCAGACGGCTAGCGGGTACAGATGAGCAGTTCTTC
>TRBJ2-5|TRBV20-1|-|few
CSASIKLGLRETQYF
TGCAGTGCTAGTATTAAACTAGGTCTGCGAGAGACCCAGTACTTC
>TRBJ2-5|TRBV6-5|-|few
CASRDGGEQYF
TGTGCCAGCAGGGACGGAGGGGAGCAGTACTTC
>TRBJ1-2|TRBV14|-|few
CASSQEIGTSYGYTF
TGTGCCAGCAGCCAAGAGATCGGGACAAGCTATGGCTACACCTTC
>TRBJ1-5|TRBV5-5|TRBD1|-
CASSSQGGLGNQPQHF
TGTGCCAGCAGCTCCCAGGGGGGTCTCGGCAATCAGCCCCAGCATTTT
>TRBJ2-1|TRBV20-1|TRBD2|-
CSARLLAGVYEQFF
TGCAGTGCTAGGTTACTAGCGGGAGTATATGAGCAGTTCTTC
>TRBJ2-5|TRBV7-7|TRBD1|-
CVSSGGVETQYF
TGTGTCAGCTCAGGGGGCGTGGAGACCCAGTACTTC
>TRBJ2-1|TRBV7-9|TRBD2|-
CASSLGPGISGRNEQFF
TGTGCCAGCAGCTTAGGTCCAGGGATTAGCGGGAGAAATGAGCAGTTCTTC
>TRBJ2-1|TRBV7-9|-|-
CASSLMSTGEQFF
TGTGCCAGCAGCTTAATGTCGACCGGTGAGCAGTTCTTC
>TRBJ2-3|TRBV29-1|-|many
CSGGGFSDTQYF
TGCAGCGGTGGTGGCTTTTCCGATACGCAGTATTTT
>TRBJ2-7|TRBV20-1|TRBD2|many
CSARSRGSIYEQYF
TGCAGTGCTAGAAGTCGCGGGAGTATCTACGAGCAGTACTTC
>TRBJ1-6|TRBV15|-|few
CATSRGSKGRSLHF
TGTGCCACCAGCAGAGGTTCAAAGGGTCGCTCCCTCCACTTT
>TRBJ2-4|TRBV9|-|few
CASSVEGTPQYF
TGTGCCAGCAGCGTAGAGGGGACGCCCCAGTACTTC
>TRBJ2-1|TRBV10-3|-|-
CAISGDYNDQFF
TGTGCCATCAGTGGGGATTACAATGATCAGTTCTTC
>TRBJ1-2|TRBV13|TRBD1|few
CASSPSGGNGYTF
TGTGCCAGCAGCCCGTCAGGGGGAAATGGCTACACCTTC
>TRBJ2-1|TRBV11-1|TRBD2|few
CASSSWGSGAGEQFF
TGTGCCAGCAGCTCCTGGGGTAGCGGGGCCGGTGAGCAGTTCTTC
>TRBJ1-1|TRBV5-1|-|once
CASSYGAGTEAFF
TGCGCCAGCAGCTACGGTGCAGGTACTGAAGCTTTCTTT
>TRBJ2-3|TRBV9|-|-
CASSLGGAIDTQYF
TGTGCCAGCAGCTTGGGGGGGGCGATAGATACGCAGTATTTT
>TRBJ2-7|TRBV5-1|-|few
CASSLSGDWAGEQYF
TGCGCCAGCAGCTTGTCTGGGGATTGGGCGGGGGAGCAGTACTTC
>TRBJ1-2|TRBV27|-|-
CASTPVGGDYGYTF
TGTGCCAGCACTCCTGTAGGAGGGGACTATGGCTACACCTTC
>TRBJ2-7|TRBV7-9|TRBD2|few
CASSLRSGTSGGVYEQYF
TGTGCCAGCAGCTTACGATCCGGGACTAGCGGGGGAGTTTACGAGCAGTACTTC
>TRBJ1-1|TRBV7-2|-|-
CASTLQVAGTEAFF
TGTGCCAGCACCCTCCAGGTGGCAGGGACGGAAGCTTTCTTT
>TRBJ1-2|TRBV10-3|-|many
CATHHGQTNYGYTF
TGTGCCACACATCACGGACAAACTAACTATGGCTACACCTTC
>TRBJ2-1|TRBV18|TRBD1|few
CASSSDRKGNEQFF
TGTGCCAGCTCCTCGGACAGGAAGGGCAATGAGCAGTTCTTC
>TRBJ1-2|TRBV12-3/TRBV12-4|-|-
CASSRRGPNYGYTF
TGTGCCAGCAGCCGACGGGGACCTAACTATGGCTACACCTTC
>TRBJ2-7|TRBV5-6|-|few
CASSFFSRGAGSLEQYF
TGTGCCAGCAGCTTTTTCTCCCGGGGGGCCGGGTCGCTCGAGCAGTACTTC
>TRBJ2-7|TRBV7-2|TRBD1|-
CASSFAGQGAREQYF
TGTGCCAGCAGCTTCGCGGGACAGGGGGCGCGTGAGCAGTACTTC
>TRBJ2-4|TRBV3-1|-|-
CPSSPRQGGMNIQYF
TGTCCCAGCAGCCCCAGACAGGGAGGGATGAACATTCAGTACTTC
>TRBJ1-4|TRBV20-1|-|many
CSATGPPSGEKLFF
TGCAGTGCCACCGGGCCCCCCTCGGGTGAAAAACTGTTTTTT
>TRBJ2-7|TRBV6-1|-|many
CASISSDRAYEQYF
TGTGCCAGCATTTCTTCGGACAGAGCCTACGAGCAGTACTTC
>TRBJ1-2|TRBV3-1|-|-
CASSQGRHGYTF
TGTGCCAGCAGCCAAGGCAGGCACGGCTACACCTTC
>TRBJ2-7|TRBV10-2|TRBD2|few
CASMGLAGTYEQYF
TGCGCCAGCATGGGACTAGCGGGTACCTACGAGCAGTACTTC
>TRBJ1-5|TRBV6-2/TRBV6-3|-|-
CASSSLTGGQPQHF
TGTGCCAGCAGTTCGCTTACAGGTGGTCAGCCCCAGCATTTT
>TRBJ2-7|TRBV7-9|TRBD1|few
CASSLEGTVPTYEQYF
TGTGCCAGCAGCTTAGAGGGGACAGTCCCTACCTACGAGCAGTACTTC